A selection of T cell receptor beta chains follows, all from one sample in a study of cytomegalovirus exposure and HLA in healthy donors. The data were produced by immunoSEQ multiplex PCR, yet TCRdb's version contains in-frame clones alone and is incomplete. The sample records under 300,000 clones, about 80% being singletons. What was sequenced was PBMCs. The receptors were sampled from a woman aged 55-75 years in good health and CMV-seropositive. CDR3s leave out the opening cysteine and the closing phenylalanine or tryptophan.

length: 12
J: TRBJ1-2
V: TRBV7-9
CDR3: ASSHPEQPYGYT

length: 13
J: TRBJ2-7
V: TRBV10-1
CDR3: ASTPVDSYSYEQY

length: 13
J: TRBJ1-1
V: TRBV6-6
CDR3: ASSSPGGEGTEAF

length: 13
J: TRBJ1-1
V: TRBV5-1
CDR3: ASSLVGQMNTEAF

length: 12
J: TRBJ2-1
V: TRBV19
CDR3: ASSILSGGNEQF

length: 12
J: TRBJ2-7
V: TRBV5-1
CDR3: ASSPTEMKYEQY

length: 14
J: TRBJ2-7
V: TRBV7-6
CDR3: ASSVGTSDSSYEQY

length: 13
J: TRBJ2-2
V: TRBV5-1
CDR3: ASSSGQLNTGELF

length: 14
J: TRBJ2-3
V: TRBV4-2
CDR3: ASSQDAAPRGDTQY

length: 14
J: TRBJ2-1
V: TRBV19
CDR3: ASSRLLRSPYNEQF

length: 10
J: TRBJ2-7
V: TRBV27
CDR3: AVGTGGYEQY

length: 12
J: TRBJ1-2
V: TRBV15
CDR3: ATSPRSGWYGYT

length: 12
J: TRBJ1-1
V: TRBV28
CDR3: ASSPIYLTGEAF

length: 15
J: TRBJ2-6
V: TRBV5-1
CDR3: ASSSSSGRSGANVLT

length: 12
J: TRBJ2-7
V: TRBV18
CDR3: ASSRLDSSYEQY

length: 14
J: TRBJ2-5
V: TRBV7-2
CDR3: ASSKFLAGGAETQY

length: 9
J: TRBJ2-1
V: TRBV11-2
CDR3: ASSRYEEQF

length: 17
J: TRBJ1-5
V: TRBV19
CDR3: ASSMIRGVKGVRNQPQH

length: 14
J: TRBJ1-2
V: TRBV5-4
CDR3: ASSLGGRADNYGYT